The 24 T cell receptor beta chains listed next were all sequenced from one sample in a study of T cell responses to AZD1222 COVID-19 vaccine (dated by TCRdb to the early 2020s). Library method: the immunoSEQ multiplex PCR assay. TCRdb provides this immuneACCESS table in a form limited to in-frame rearrangements. Some clones are lacking; in checked studies, under half of them reflect an unresolved V gene, and why the rest are absent is not known. The sample contains around 180,000 clones, over 80% of them found a single time. The ten largest clones add up to about 2.5% of the sample. The time point label for this specimen denotes: baseline before first vaccination. What the treatment or condition label conveys for this sample: meningococcal conjugate vaccine given as trial control. The specimen was peripheral blood, collected on day 0 of MenACWY control vaccination. These receptors were collected from an adult in good health.

The chain employs TRBV10-3 and TRBJ1-1; 10 bases map to TRBD1. The CDR3 covers 15 residues. Germline values: CDR1 ENHRY, CDR2 SYGVKD. The V and J ends lost 7 bases and 3 bases, in that order; junction bases with no gene match: 8. For the CDR3, the DNA is TGTGCCATCACCTCGGGACAGGGGAGGGACACTGAAGCTTTCTTT. It specifies CAITSGQGRDTEAFF.

This chain uses TRBV5-1 with TRBJ1-2, with D possibly matching TRBD1 (6 bases). CDR1 is SGHRS, CDR2 YFSETQ, per germline. The CDR3 loop spans 13 amino acids. Trimming cost V 4 bases and J 2 bases, with 9 bases left between them. The CDR3: CASSAQGNYGYTF. CDR3 sequence (DNA): TGCGCCAGCAGCGCGCAGGGGAACTATGGCTACACCTTC.

This chain joins TRBV7-3 and TRBJ2-1; TRBD2 aligns across 13 bases. Losses at the gene ends were 5 bases for V and 7 bases for J; bases not matched to a gene: 8. The CDR3 has 16 residues. Looked up from germline, CDR1 is SGHTA and CDR2 is FQGTGA. The CDR3 loop is CASSPGLLAGGNEQFF. CDR3 nucleotide sequence: TGTGCCAGCAGCCCAGGGCTACTAGCGGGAGGGAATGAGCAGTTCTTC.

The CDR3 reads CASSLGVSEQYF. In DNA form, the CDR3 reads TGCGCCAGCAGCTTGGGGGTTTCCGAGCAGTACTTC. The gene calls are TRBV5-1 and TRBJ2-7; D is unresolved. Looked up from germline, CDR1 is SGHRS and CDR2 is YFSETQ. The germline V and J ends were trimmed by 0 bases and 6 bases, with 7 bases remaining between them. The CDR3 runs to 12 residues. Combining the CDR3 with reference TRBV5-1 and TRBJ2-7 gives the whole variable domain KAGVTQTPRYLIKTRGQQVTLSCSPISGHRSVSWYQQTPGQGLQFLFEYFSETQRNKGNFPGRFSGRQFSNSRSEMNVSTLELGDSALYLCASSLGVSEQYFGPGTRLTVT.

V usage is TRBV28 and J usage is TRBJ1-1, with 7 bases that match TRBD1. The CDR3 has 13 amino acids. The V segment lost 5 bases and the J segment 9 bases; nucleotides outside the gene matches: 9. Germline lookup yields CDR1 MDHEN and CDR2 SYDVKM. CDR3 in DNA: TGTGCCAGCAGTCCCCTAAGGGACAGCAAAGCTTTCTTT. Protein: CASSPLRDSKAFF. The full variable domain, with the rest looked up from reference TRBV28 and TRBJ1-1, is DVKVTQSSRYLVKRTGEKVFLECVQDMDHENMFWYRQDPGLGLRLIYFSYDVKMKEKGDIPEGYSVSREKKERFSLILESASTNQTSMYLCASSPLRDSKAFFGQGTRLTVV.

The V gene is TRBV3-1 (or the pseudogene TRBV3-2), the J gene TRBJ2-2; maybe TRBD1 (5 bases). Trimming removed 1 base from V and 4 bases from J, with 10 bases in between. The V gene's germline CDR1 is LGHDT and CDR2 YNNKEL (reference sequence). The CDR3 runs to 15 residues. CDR3 residues: CASSQGGGFTGELFF. The CDR3, as DNA: TGTGCCAGCAGCCAAGGGGGCGGTTTCACCGGGGAGCTGTTTTTT.

This clone has a single count. The rearrangement joins TRBV13 to TRBJ2-5, with D maybe TRBD1 (6 bases). Germline CDR1 and CDR2: PRHDT and FYEKMQ (reference sequence). CDR3 length: 16 residues. V lost 2 bases and J 0 bases, leaving 13 bases between the germline ends. CDR3 sequence (DNA): TGTGCCAGCAGCTTATTCCGGACAGCGTACCAAGAGACCCAGTACTTC. Translation: CASSLFRTAYQETQYF.

This rearrangement joins TRBV27 to TRBJ2-5; the match to TRBD2 covers 13 bases. The length of the CDR3 is 16 residues. The germline CDR1 and CDR2 sequences are MNHEY and SMNVEV (reference sequence). V gave up 5 bases and J gave up 3 bases; unmatched junction bases: 6. The DNA of the CDR3 is TGTGCCAGCAGTCTGCGGACTAGCGGGGGAAAAGAGACCCAGTACTTC. Protein product: CASSLRTSGGKETQYF.

The chain is built from TRBV24-1 and TRBJ2-2, with TRBD2 as a possible D gene (5 bases). V was shortened by 4 bases and J by 4 bases, with 9 bases between the two germline ends. The length of the CDR3 is 14 residues. In germline, CDR1 is KGHDR, CDR2 SFDVKD. The CDR3 region has the DNA TGTGCCACCAGTGACCGGAGCGGCACCGGGGAGCTGTTTTTT. Translated: CATSDRSGTGELFF.

J is TRBJ1-1 and V is TRBV15; the match to TRBD1 covers 9 bases. The trim removed 8 bases at V and 0 bases at J, leaving 1 base unmatched. This CDR3 is built from 13 residues. The germline gives CDR1 LNHNV, CDR2 YYDKDF (reference sequence). This CDR3 reads CATGQGMNTEAFF. The CDR3 region has the DNA TGTGCCACCGGACAGGGGATGAACACTGAAGCTTTCTTT.

The CDR3 protein is CASSLVGGGSTEAFF. CDR3 in DNA: TGCGCCAGCAGCTTGGTAGGGGGCGGTTCCACTGAAGCTTTCTTT. This chain connects TRBV5-1 to TRBJ1-1, with 7 bases that match TRBD1. CDR3 length equals 15 residues. Losses at the gene ends were 0 bases for V and 4 bases for J; bases not matched to a gene: 6. Looked up from germline, CDR1 is SGHRS and CDR2 is YFSETQ.

The rearrangement joins TRBV5-4 to TRBJ2-7, with TRBD1 identical over 7 bases. Germline CDR1 SGHNT, CDR2 YYREEE (reference sequence). V was pared by 3 bases and J by 6 bases, with 12 bases of the junction left unmatched. The CDR3 is made up of 15 amino acids. As DNA, the CDR3 is TGTGCCAGCAGCTCTCCGGGACAGTGGTCCGTCGAGCAGTACTTC. It encodes CASSSPGQWSVEQYF.

The chain couples TRBV6-2 or TRBV6-3 to TRBJ2-3; 9 bases match TRBD1. Germline CDR1 and CDR2: MNHEY and SVGEGT. This CDR3 has 15 amino acids. V lost 3 bases to trimming and J lost 2 bases; unmatched junction nucleotides: 3. The CDR3 coding sequence is TGTGCCAGCAGTTATGACAGGGGGAACACAGATACGCAGTATTTT. Translated, it gives CASSYDRGNTDTQYF.

J is TRBJ2-7 and V is TRBV6-5; D is perhaps TRBD2 (6 bases). This CDR3 has 15 amino acids. V shed 4 bases and J shed 3 bases, with 16 bases lying between them. Germline V gives CDR1 MNHEY, CDR2 SVGAGI. The CDR3 sequence: CASSSQAWGLYEQYF. The CDR3 DNA reads as TGTGCCAGCAGTTCACAGGCGTGGGGACTCTACGAGCAGTACTTC.

The chain employs TRBV5-8 and TRBJ2-5; D is perhaps TRBD1 (6 bases). CDR1 is SGHTS and CDR2 is YDEGEE in the germline V gene. The CDR3 is 16 amino acids. Deletions cut 2 bases from V and 1 base from J, with 15 bases between. The CDR3 region is CASSFRDTSLQETQYF. The DNA for the CDR3 is TGTGCCAGCAGCTTCCGGGACACTTCACTCCAAGAGACCCAGTACTTC.

CDR3 sequence (DNA): TGTGCCAGCAGCCCGAAGATGAGGGCTTACGAGCAGTACTTC. Its translation is CASSPKMRAYEQYF. The chain links TRBV13 to TRBJ2-7, with a possible D match to TRBD2 (5 bases). The germline V and J ends were trimmed by 5 bases and 4 bases, with 15 bases remaining between them. This CDR3 has 14 amino acids. Germline V gene lookup returns CDR1 PRHDT and CDR2 FYEKMQ (reference sequence).

V gene TRBV2 combines with J gene TRBJ2-7; TRBD1 aligns across 8 bases. Germline V lookup: CDR1 SNHLY, CDR2 FYNNEI. The CDR3 has 16 residues. The CDR3 DNA is TGTGGCGGAGCAGGGCGGACAGGGCAGGGATCCTACGAGCAGTACTTC. Its protein is CGGAGRTGQGSYEQYF.

The CDR3 spells CASSLARETQYF. In nucleotides, the CDR3 is TGTGCCAGCAGCTTAGCGCGGGAGACCCAGTACTTC. This chain connects TRBV7-9 to TRBJ2-5; no reliable D call. CDR1 and CDR2 (germline): SEHNR, FQNEAQ (reference sequence). The length of the CDR3 is 12 residues. V was trimmed by 0 bases and J by 5 bases, leaving 4 bases between them.

Details on this clone: This same CDR3 is encoded by further DNA sequences in the sample. The chain combines TRBV10-3 with TRBJ2-5; the match to TRBD2 covers 11 bases. The trim removed 5 bases at V and 2 bases at J, leaving 1 base unmatched. The CDR3 covers 14 residues. CDR1 ENHRY and CDR2 SYGVKD come from the germline V gene. CDR3 loop: CAISLAGGQETQYF. In DNA form, the CDR3 reads TGTGCCATCAGTTTAGCGGGAGGGCAAGAGACCCAGTACTTC.

The chain couples TRBV9 to TRBJ2-5; D unresolved. V gave up 1 base and J gave up 5 bases, with 12 bases separating them. The CDR3 has 14 residues. Per germline, CDR1 SGDLS and CDR2 YYNGEE. CDR3 sequence: CASSVSSRGETQYF. In nucleotides, the CDR3 is TGTGCCAGCAGCGTATCTAGTCGTGGGGAGACCCAGTACTTC.

The chain couples TRBV29-1 to TRBJ2-1; 7 bases are a match to TRBD1. The CDR3 runs to 12 residues. The germline V gene encodes CDR1 SQVTM and CDR2 ANQGSEA. The V gene end was trimmed by 6 bases and the J gene end by 7 bases; junction bases not matched to a gene: 6. DNA for the CDR3: TGCAGCGTCCCGGGACAGCCAAATGAGCAGTTCTTC. It translates to CSVPGQPNEQFF.

The CDR3 DNA follows: TGCGCCAGCAGCTTGGCCGGTAGCTACCAAGAGACCCAGTACTTC. Encoded protein: CASSLAGSYQETQYF. The genes are TRBV5-1 and TRBJ2-5, with unresolved D. The CDR3 runs 15 residues. Germline-derived CDR1 and CDR2 are SGHRS and YFSETQ. Trimming took 0 bases from V and 0 from J, leaving 9 bases between them.

V and J are TRBV5-1 and TRBJ2-6; D is possibly TRBD1 (6 bases). The V and J ends lost 6 bases and 2 bases respectively, with 27 bases between them. Germline V gives CDR1 SGHRS, CDR2 YFSETQ. The CDR3 is 20 amino acids. The CDR3: CASTARSIGQTSTGANVLTF. In DNA, the CDR3 is TGCGCCAGCACCGCACGATCGATAGGACAGACTTCAACTGGGGCCAACGTCCTGACTTTC.

The chain couples TRBV7-2 to TRBJ2-7, with 8 bases identical to TRBD2. In germline, CDR1 is SGHTA, CDR2 FQGNSA. The length of the CDR3 is 16 residues. The trim removed 5 bases at V and 0 bases at J, leaving 9 bases unmatched. The CDR3: CASSLGLSGSSYEQYF. In DNA form, the CDR3 reads TGTGCCAGCAGCCTAGGGCTCAGCGGGAGCTCCTACGAGCAGTACTTC.